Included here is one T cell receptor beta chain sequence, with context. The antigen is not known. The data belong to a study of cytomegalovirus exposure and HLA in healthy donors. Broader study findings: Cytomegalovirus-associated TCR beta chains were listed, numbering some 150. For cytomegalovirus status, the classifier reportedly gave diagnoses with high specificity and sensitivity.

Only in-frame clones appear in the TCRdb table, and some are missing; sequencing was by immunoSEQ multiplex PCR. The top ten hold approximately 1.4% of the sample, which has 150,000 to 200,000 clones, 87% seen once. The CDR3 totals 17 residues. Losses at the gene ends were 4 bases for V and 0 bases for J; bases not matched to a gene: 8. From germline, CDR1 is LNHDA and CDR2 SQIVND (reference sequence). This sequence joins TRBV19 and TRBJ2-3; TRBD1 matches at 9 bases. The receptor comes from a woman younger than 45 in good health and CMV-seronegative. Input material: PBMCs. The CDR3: CASSKRTGAISTDTQYF. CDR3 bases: TGTGCCAGTAGTAAACGGACAGGGGCCATTAGCACAGATACGCAGTATTTT.